This entry features one T cell receptor beta chain sequence. This clonotype occurred a few times. Its antigen remains unidentified. The record has no base qualities; no much larger clone is one base away. This sample stems from a study of T cells after yellow fever vaccination (dated by TCRdb to 2018 to 2020). The study in broad terms: The SMART-Seq v4 Ultra Low Input RNA kit was used to prepare libraries from fractions with low cell numbers. Bulk TCR alpha and beta repertoires were sequenced longitudinally to track T-cell clones before and after primary and booster YFV17D yellow fever vaccination. Two healthy male donors made up the cohort, one aged 18 to 30 years and the other aged 30 to 40 years. Blood samples were taken at several timepoints before and after primary and secondary immunization, and bulk PBMC replicates and cell subsets were isolated.

The paper's findings and limits, for the study overall: Because the study included only a couple of donors, the extent to which the findings can be generalized is limited. A small fraction of clonotypes showed up in both the CD4 and CD8 compartments, probably as a result of convergent recombination. FACS-sorted repertoires could contain abundant contaminating clonotypes from the bulk population, so computational filtering was required. The secondary T-cell response was weaker than the primary response but faster, peaking on day 5 instead of day 15. After the booster, most of the clones that had expanded following primary vaccination were detected again (just under 97% of CD4 and around 90% of CD8), which suggests that memory was broadly maintained.

Read against the paper, the sample's treatment or condition label means: live attenuated yellow fever vaccine strain. Two biological replicates of bulk PBMCs were collected at each blood-draw timepoint. PBMCs were isolated from peripheral blood using a standard Ficoll-Paque protocol. RNA was extracted with TriZol from bulk PBMCs, CD4 and CD8 fractions, and dextramer-positive and dextramer-negative fractions. TCR cDNA was synthesized by 5'RACE template switching, through which a universal primer site and unique molecular identifiers were introduced. cDNA synthesis was primed from both the TCR alpha and TCR beta constant segments. Library amplification involved two PCR steps, and the second step added sample barcodes and sequencing adapters. Sequencing of the libraries was done on either Illumina HiSeq 2500 (2x100 bp) or NovaSeq (2x150 bp). The study's processing was this. MIGEC handled demultiplexing of reads and collapsing into UMI consensus sequences, while MiXCR performed V(D)J alignment. Vaccine-responding clonotypes were identified with edgeR using replicate PBMC samples, with FDR below 0.01 and a log2 fold change above 5 up to day 15 being required. CD4 or CD8 identity was assigned to each bulk clonotype according to whether the clonotype was present at higher abundance in the sequenced CD4 repertoire or the sequenced CD8 repertoire. TCRdb reanalyzed the raw reads on its own, using fastp at Q25 for trimming and MiXCR for clone calling, and kept in-frame beta chains. Rows with a matching CDR3 protein are joined into one entry that keeps the most common DNA and genes. The V and J calls reflect TCRdb's pipeline rather than the authors' work. This sample has approximately 550,000 distinct CDR3 sequences in its table, and around an eighth of those were observed once. The ten largest make up about 14% of the sample.

The sample was PBMCs, taken on the day of the yellow fever booster vaccination. This clonotype was obtained from a man aged 25 to 40 who received the YFV17D yellow fever vaccine.

The DNA is TGTGCCAGCAGCCGCAAACCAGGGACGGTGAACACCGGGGAGCTGTTTTTT. The resulting protein is CASSRKPGTVNTGELFF. The chain is assembled from TRBV5-6 and TRBJ2-2, with a tentative D call of TRBD1 or TRBD2, each matching 5 bases. Sequences SGHDT (CDR1) and YYEEEE (CDR2) are obtained from the germline V gene. The CDR3 starts with the cysteine, ends with the phenylalanine, and has 17 residues. Of the read, only the CDR3 DNA is kept; its 51 bases are in frame from base 1. Trimming at the junction amounts to 4 bases on V and 1 base on J, and the germline ends lie 17 bases apart.